The sequence of this TCR beta chain was determined in a study of monozygotic twins with inflammatory bowel disease. Study results and limitations: TCRbeta diversity (inverse Simpson) was lower in IBD patients than in healthy co-twins.

Two nested PCRs, of 16 and 9 cycles, processed TCRalpha and TCRbeta cDNA. TCRdb reprocessed the 5' RACE reads; each CDR3 protein has one entry and no DNA is given. The sample totals fewer than 450,000 distinct CDR3 sequences. The CDR3 extends over 14 amino acids. As regards this clonotype: Its antigen is currently unknown.

Input material: blood. The TCR sequence derives from a human donor with ulcerative colitis or Crohn's disease, or a healthy co-twin of an affected twin (not recorded which). V usage is TRBV21-1 and J usage is TRBJ2-5; as DNA is missing, the TRBD1 call by TCRdb cannot be tested. TRBV21-1 is a pseudogene segment. The CDR3 protein is CASTLNRAKETQYF.